This T cell receptor (beta chain) is drawn from a study of T cell responses to AZD1222 COVID-19 vaccine. General observations from the study: Vaccine-associated CD4 TCRs spanned spike, dominant at 160-218 and 743-854. Only five to seven AZD1222 recipients tested seropositive at baseline.

Comments on this clone: The target antigen is unknown.

The protocol was immunoSEQ multiplex PCR, while the TCRdb copy is restricted to in-frame clones and leaves out a portion. The sample yields some 150,000 clones, approximately 90% seen once. Per germline, CDR1 MNHNS and CDR2 SASEGT. The CDR3 has 14 residues. Trimming cost V 0 bases and J 2 bases, with 7 bases left between them. The source was peripheral blood, collected on day 0 of MenACWY control vaccination. The chain recombines TRBV6-1 with TRBJ1-2, with D perhaps matching TRBD1 (5 bases). The source of this sequence is an adult in good health. CDR3 residues: CASSEAKGNYGYTF. CDR3 in DNA: TGTGCCAGCAGTGAAGCAAAGGGGAACTATGGCTACACCTTC.